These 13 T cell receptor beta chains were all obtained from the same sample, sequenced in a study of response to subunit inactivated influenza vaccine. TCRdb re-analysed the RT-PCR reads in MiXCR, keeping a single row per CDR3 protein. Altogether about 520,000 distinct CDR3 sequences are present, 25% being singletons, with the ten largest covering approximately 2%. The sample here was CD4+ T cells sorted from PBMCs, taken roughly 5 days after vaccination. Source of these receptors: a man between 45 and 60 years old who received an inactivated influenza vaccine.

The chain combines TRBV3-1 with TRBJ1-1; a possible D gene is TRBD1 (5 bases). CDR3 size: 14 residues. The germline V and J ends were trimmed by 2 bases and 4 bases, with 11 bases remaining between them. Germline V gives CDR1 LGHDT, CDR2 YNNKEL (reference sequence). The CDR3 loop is CASSQNLGTTEAFF. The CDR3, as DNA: TGTGCCAGCAGCCAAAACTTAGGGACCACTGAAGCTTTCTTT.

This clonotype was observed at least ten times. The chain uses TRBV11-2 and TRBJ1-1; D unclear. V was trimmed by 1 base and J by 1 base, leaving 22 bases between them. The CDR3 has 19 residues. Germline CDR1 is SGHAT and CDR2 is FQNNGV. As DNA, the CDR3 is TGTGCCAGCAGCTTAGTCTTGGCAGGCTCTGCTTCTTCGAACACTGAAGCTTTCTTT. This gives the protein CASSLVLAGSASSNTEAFF. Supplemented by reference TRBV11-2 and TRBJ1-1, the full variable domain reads EAGVAQSPRYKIIEKRQSVAFWCNPISGHATLYWYQQILGQGPKLLIQFQNNGVVDDSQLPKDRFSAERLKGVDSTLKIQPAKLEDSAVYLCASSLVLAGSASSNTEAFFGQGTRLTVV.

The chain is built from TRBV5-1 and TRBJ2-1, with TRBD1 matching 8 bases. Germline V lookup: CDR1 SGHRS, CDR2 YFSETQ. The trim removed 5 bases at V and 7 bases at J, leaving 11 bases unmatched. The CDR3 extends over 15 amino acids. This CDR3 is CASREPGGARNEQFF. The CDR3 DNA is TGCGCCAGCAGAGAGCCAGGGGGCGCGAGAAATGAGCAGTTCTTC. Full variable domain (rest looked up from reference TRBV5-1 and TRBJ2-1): KAGVTQTPRYLIKTRGQQVTLSCSPISGHRSVSWYQQTPGQGLQFLFEYFSETQRNKGNFPGRFSGRQFSNSRSEMNVSTLELGDSALYLCASREPGGARNEQFFGPGTRLTVL.

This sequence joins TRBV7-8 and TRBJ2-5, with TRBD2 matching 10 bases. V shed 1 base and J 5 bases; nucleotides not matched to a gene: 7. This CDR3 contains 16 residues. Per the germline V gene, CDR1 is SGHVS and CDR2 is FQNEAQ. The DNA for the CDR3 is TGTGCCAGCAGCTTAGGTAGTACTAGCGGGATTGAGACCCAGTACTTC. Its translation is CASSLGSTSGIETQYF.

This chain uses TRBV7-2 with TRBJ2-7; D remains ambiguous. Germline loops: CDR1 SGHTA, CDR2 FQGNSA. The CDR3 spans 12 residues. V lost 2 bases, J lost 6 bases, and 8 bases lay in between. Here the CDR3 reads CASSLLNGEQYF. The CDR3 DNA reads TGTGCCAGCAGCTTATTAAACGGCGAGCAGTACTTC.

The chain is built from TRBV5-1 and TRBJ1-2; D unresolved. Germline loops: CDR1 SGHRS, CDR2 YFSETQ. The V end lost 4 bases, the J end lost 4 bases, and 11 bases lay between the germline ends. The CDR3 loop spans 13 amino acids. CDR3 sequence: CASSTNKVYGYTF. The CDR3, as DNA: TGCGCCAGCAGCACCAACAAGGTCTATGGCTACACCTTC.

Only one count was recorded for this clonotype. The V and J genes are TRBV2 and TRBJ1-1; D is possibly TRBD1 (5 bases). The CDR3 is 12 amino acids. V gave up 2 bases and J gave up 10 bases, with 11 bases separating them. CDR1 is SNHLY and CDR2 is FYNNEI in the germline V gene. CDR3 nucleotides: TGTGCCAGCAGTGAATTGGGGGAGGGAGCTTTCTTT. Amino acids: CASSELGEGAFF.

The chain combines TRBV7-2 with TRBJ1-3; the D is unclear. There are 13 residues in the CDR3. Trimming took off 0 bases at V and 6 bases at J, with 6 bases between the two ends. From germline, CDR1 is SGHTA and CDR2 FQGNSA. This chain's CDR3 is CASSLALKNTIYF. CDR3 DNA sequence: TGTGCCAGCAGCTTAGCACTCAAAAACACCATATATTTT.

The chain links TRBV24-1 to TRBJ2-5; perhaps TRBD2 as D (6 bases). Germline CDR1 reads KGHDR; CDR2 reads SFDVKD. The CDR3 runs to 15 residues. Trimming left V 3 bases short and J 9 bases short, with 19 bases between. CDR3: CATSDTGATTGAQYF. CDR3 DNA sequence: TGTGCCACCAGTGATACGGGAGCGACTACCGGGGCCCAGTACTTC.

The DNA of the CDR3 is TGCAGTGCCCACCTTGGACCCATAGGTAGTGAAAAACTGTTTTTT. Translation gives CSAHLGPIGSEKLFF. The rearrangement links TRBV20-1 to TRBJ1-4; D call uncertain. The V and J ends lost 6 bases and 7 bases respectively, with 21 bases between them. The CDR3 loop spans 15 amino acids. Germline CDR1 DFQATT, CDR2 SNEGSKA (reference sequence).

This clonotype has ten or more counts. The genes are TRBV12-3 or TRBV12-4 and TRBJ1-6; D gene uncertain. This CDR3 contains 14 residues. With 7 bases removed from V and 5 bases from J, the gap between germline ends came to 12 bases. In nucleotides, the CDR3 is TGTGCCAGCAACCGAGACGGAGATAATTCACCCCTCCACTTT. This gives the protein CASNRDGDNSPLHF.

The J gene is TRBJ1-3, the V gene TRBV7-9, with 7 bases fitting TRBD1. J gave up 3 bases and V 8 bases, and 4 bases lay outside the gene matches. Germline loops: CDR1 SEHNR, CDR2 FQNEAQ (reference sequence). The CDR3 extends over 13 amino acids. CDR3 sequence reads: CASGQGVGNTIYF. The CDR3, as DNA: TGTGCCAGCGGCCAGGGGGTTGGAAACACCATATATTTT. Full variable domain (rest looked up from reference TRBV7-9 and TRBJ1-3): DTGVSQNPRHKITKRGQNVTFRCDPISEHNRLYWYRQTLGQGPEFLTYFQNEAQLEKSRLLSDRFSAERPKGSFSTLEIQRTEQGDSAMYLCASGQGVGNTIYFGEGSWLTVV.

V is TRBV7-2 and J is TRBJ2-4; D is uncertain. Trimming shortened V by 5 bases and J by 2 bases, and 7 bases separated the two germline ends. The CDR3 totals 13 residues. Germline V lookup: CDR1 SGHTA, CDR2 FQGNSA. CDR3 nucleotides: TGTGCCAGCAGCCCTATCTCCAAAAACATTCAGTACTTC. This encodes CASSPISKNIQYF.